This T cell receptor beta chain stems from a study of blood T cell repertoires in COVID-19. Study context: The samples span acute and convalescent COVID-19 from the United States, Italy and Spain. Nucleic acid was either cDNA or gDNA, and it came from T cells, B-cell-depleted T cells, or PBMCs.

Authors' methods: Reference gene primer amplification gave estimated nucleated cell counts. Assay used: immunoSEQ multiplex PCR; TCRdb lists only in-frame clones, some missing. Clonal size and the V and J genes are those of that table, whereas D and trimming came from the DNA. The sample contains about 83,000 clones, 70% to 90% of which appear only once. Trimming removed 2 bases from V and 5 bases from J; junction bases left unmatched: 9. CDR3 size: 15 residues. Germline V gene lookup returns CDR1 SGHDT and CDR2 YYEEEE. The rearrangement joins TRBV5-6 to TRBJ1-1, with 7 bases matching TRBD1. The TCR comes from a man aged 80 or over with active or convalescent COVID-19. Sequences were obtained from peripheral blood. CDR3: CASSFYGQEGTEAFF. CDR3 DNA sequence: TGTGCCAGCAGCTTTTATGGACAGGAAGGAACTGAAGCTTTCTTT.